This T cell receptor beta chain appears in the sequencing data of a study of cytomegalovirus exposure and HLA in healthy donors. Here immunoSEQ multiplex PCR was the method, and the copy in TCRdb shows in-frame clones only, minus some. Of about 76,000 clones in the sample, around 94% are singletons; the top ten hold roughly 1.5%. Details on this clone: Its cognate antigen is unknown.

Study findings and constraints: In vitro data verified a few CMV-associated chains as specific for CMV antigens. Rarity characterized most TCR sequences, yet some public TCRs appeared in many donors. It was reportedly the case that the classifier diagnosed cytomegalovirus status with high specificity and sensitivity. A subsequent analysis found that TCR clusters from the first cohort also tended to co-occur in the 120 or so validation repertoires, with about 95% of cluster scores above 0.

The CDR3 loop spans 14 amino acids. Trimming removed 8 bases at V and 1 base at J, with 14 bases between. The germline V gene encodes CDR1 MDHEN and CDR2 SYDVKM. The sequenced material came from PBMCs. This chain uses TRBV28 with TRBJ1-1, with D unresolved. The receptor was derived from a man younger than 30 in good health and CMV-seropositive. The CDR3 region has the DNA TGTGCCAGCTTAGATGTGTTACCGAACACTGAAGCTTTCTTT. Protein: CASLDVLPNTEAFF.